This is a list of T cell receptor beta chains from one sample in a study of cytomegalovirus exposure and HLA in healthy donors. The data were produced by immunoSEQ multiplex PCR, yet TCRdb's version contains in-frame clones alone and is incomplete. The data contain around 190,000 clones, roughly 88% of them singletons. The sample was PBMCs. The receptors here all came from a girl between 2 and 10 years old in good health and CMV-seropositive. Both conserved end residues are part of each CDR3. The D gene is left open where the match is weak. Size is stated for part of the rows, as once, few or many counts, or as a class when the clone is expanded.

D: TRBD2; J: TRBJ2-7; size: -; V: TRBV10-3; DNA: TGTGCCATCAGTGACCCGGGACTAGCGGGAGGGGCCACCTACGAGCAGTACTTC; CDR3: CAISDPGLAGGATYEQYF
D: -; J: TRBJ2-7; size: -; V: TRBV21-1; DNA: TGTGCCAGCAGCAACGCCAAAACTAGCGGGAGGGCGGAAAACGAGCAGTACTTC; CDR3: CASSNAKTSGRAENEQYF
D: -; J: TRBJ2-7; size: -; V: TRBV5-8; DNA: TGTGCCAGCAACCAGGGTTACTACTACTACGAGCAGTACTTC; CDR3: CASNQGYYYYEQYF
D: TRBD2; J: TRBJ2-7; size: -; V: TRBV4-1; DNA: TGCGCCAGCAGCCAAATTGCTAGCGGGATGTCCTTCGAGCAGTACTTC; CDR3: CASSQIASGMSFEQYF
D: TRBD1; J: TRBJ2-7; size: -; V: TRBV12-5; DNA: TGTGCTAGTGGTTCCGCTCTCGGGACAGGGACTTACGAGCAGTACTTC; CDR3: CASGSALGTGTYEQYF
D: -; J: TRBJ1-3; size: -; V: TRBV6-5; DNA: TGTGCCAGTAAGACAAGTTCCTCTGGAAACACCATATATTTT; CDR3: CASKTSSSGNTIYF
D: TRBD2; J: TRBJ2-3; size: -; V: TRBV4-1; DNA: TGCGCCAGCAGCCCCGCGAGCGGGGGCGCTTCAAACACAGATACGCAGTATTTT; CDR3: CASSPASGGASNTDTQYF
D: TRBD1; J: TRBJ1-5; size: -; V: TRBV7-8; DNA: TGTGCCAGCAGCTTCGGACAGGGCCGCAATCAGCCCCAGCATTTT; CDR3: CASSFGQGRNQPQHF
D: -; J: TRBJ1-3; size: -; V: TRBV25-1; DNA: TGTGCCAGCACGGCGGGCCACTCTGGAAACACCATATATTTT; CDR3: CASTAGHSGNTIYF
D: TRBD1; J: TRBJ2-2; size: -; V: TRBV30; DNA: TGTGCCTGGATTCGGGACAGGGGGACCGGGGAGCTGTTTTTT; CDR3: CAWIRDRGTGELFF
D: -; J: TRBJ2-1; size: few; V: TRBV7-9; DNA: TGTGCCAGCAGCTTAGGGCAGGGGACTGAGCAGTTCTTC; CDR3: CASSLGQGTEQFF
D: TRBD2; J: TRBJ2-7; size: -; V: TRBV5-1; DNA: TGCGCCAGCAGCTATAGCGGGGACTACGAGCAGTACTTC; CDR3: CASSYSGDYEQYF
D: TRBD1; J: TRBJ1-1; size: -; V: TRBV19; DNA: TGTGCCAGTAGGCCCTTATCAGGGGGTGTCGAAATCAACACTGAAGCTTTCTTT; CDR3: CASRPLSGGVEINTEAFF
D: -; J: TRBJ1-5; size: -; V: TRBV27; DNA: TGTGCCAGCAGTCCAGCCGGGACAAGGAATCAGCCCCAGCATTTT; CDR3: CASSPAGTRNQPQHF
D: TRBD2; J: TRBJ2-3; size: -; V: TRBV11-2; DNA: TGTGCCAGCAGCATATCCCCCGGACTAGCGGGATGGGCAGATACGCAGTATTTT; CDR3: CASSISPGLAGWADTQYF
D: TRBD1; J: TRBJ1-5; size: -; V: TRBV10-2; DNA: TGCGCCAGCAGCGACAGGGAGGTGGTTCAGCCCCAGCATTTT; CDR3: CASSDREVVQPQHF
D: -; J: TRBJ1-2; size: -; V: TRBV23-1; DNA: TGCGCCAGCAGTCAATCCTCCGCGCTTTCCCCATTTGGCTACACCTTC; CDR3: CASSQSSALSPFGYTF
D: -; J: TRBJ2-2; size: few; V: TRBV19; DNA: TGTGCCAGTAGTGACGGGGGAAACACCGGGGAGCTGTTTTTT; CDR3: CASSDGGNTGELFF
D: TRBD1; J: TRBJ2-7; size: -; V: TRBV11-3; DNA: TGTGCCAGCCGCCCCTCGGGACAGGGGTACTACGAGCAGTACTTC; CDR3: CASRPSGQGYYEQYF
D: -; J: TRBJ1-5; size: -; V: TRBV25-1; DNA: TGTGCCAGCAGTGAACTGTCGAAGAGGGATCAGCAGCCCCAGCATTTT; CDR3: CASSELSKRDQQPQHF
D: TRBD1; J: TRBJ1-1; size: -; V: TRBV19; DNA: TGTGCCAGTAGGCTACAGGGGGGCTTTGAAGCTTTCTTT; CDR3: CASRLQGGFEAFF
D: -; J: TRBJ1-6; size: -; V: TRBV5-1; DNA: TGCGCCAGCAGAGGGGCCTCGGGTGGGTCACCCCTCCACTTT; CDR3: CASRGASGGSPLHF
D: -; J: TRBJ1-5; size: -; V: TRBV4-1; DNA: TGCGCCAGCAGCCAAGTCGGGGGGCTTAGAAATCAGCCCCAGCATTTT; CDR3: CASSQVGGLRNQPQHF
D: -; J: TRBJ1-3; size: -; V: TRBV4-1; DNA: TGCGCCAGCAGGACTCAGGGGTCGGACACCATATATTTT; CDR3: CASRTQGSDTIYF
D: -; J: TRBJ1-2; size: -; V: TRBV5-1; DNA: TGCGCCAGCAGACCGGACAGCTATGGCTACACCTTC; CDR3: CASRPDSYGYTF
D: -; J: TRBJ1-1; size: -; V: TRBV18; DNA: TGTGCCAGCTCACCAACTACAGGACGGGCCACTGAAGCTTTCTTT; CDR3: CASSPTTGRATEAFF
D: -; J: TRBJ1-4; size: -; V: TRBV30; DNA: TGTGCCTTACAGGACCCTGCAACTAATGAAAAACTGTTTTTT; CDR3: CALQDPATNEKLFF
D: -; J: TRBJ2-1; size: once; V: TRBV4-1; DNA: TGCGCCAGCAGCCACCCGGAGGCAACTAGCAGTGAGCAGTTCTTC; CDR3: CASSHPEATSSEQFF
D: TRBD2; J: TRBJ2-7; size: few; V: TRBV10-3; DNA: TGTGCCATCAAGGGAGGGACTAGGAACGAGCAGTACTTC; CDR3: CAIKGGTRNEQYF
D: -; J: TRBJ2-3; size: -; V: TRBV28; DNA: TGTGCCAGCAGTTTCGAGACAGATACGCAGTATTTT; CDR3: CASSFETDTQYF
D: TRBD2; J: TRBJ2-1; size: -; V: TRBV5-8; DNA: TGTGCCAGCATGCCCCTAGCGGGGGACTCCTACAATGAGCAGTTCTTC; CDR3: CASMPLAGDSYNEQFF
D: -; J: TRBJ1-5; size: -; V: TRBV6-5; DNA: TGTGCCAGCAGTTACACTTTCGGGAGCAATCAGCCCCAGCATTTT; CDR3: CASSYTFGSNQPQHF
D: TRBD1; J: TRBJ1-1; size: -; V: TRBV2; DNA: TGTGCCAGCAGGTACCCTGCAGGGGGGACTGAAGCTTTCTTT; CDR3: CASRYPAGGTEAFF
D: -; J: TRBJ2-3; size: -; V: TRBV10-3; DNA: TGTGCCATCAGTACTAGCACAGATACGCAGTATTTT; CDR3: CAISTSTDTQYF
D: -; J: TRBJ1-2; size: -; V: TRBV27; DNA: TGTGCCAGCAGTTTCGGGGGGGACGAGTATGGCTACACCTTC; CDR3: CASSFGGDEYGYTF
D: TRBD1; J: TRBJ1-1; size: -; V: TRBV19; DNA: TGTGCCAGTAGTAGAGGACAGGGGCACACTGAAGCTTTCTTT; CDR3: CASSRGQGHTEAFF
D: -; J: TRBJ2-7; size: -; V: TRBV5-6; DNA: TGTGCCAGCAGCCGCACGGGAGTAAGCTACGAGCAGTACTTC; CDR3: CASSRTGVSYEQYF
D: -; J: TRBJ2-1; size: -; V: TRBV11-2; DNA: TGTGCCAGCAGCTTAGCGTCCCGGGAGCAGTTCTTC; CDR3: CASSLASREQFF
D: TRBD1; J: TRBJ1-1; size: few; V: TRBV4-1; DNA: TGCGCCAGCAGCCTAGGACAGGGGGAAACTGAAGCTTTCTTT; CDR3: CASSLGQGETEAFF
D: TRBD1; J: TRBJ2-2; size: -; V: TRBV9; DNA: TGTGCCAGCAGCGTATGGGACAGGGACACCGGGGAGCTGTTTTTT; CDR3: CASSVWDRDTGELFF
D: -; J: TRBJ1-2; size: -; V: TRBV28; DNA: TGTGCCAGCAGTTTCCCCCGGGACTATGGCTACACCTTC; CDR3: CASSFPRDYGYTF
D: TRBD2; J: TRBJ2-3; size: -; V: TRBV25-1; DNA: TGTGCCAGCTGTGAGGCCGGGACTAGCGGAAGCACAGATACGCAGTATTTT; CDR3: CASCEAGTSGSTDTQYF
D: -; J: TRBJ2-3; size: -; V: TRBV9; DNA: TGTGCCAGCAGCGTAGGTGGGGGGAGGGATACGCAGTATTTT; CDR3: CASSVGGGRDTQYF
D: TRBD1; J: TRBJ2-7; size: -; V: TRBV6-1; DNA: TGTGCCAGCACTTGGGACAGACAGGGATACGAGCAGTACTTC; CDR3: CASTWDRQGYEQYF
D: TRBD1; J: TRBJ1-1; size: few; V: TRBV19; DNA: TGTGCCAGTAGTGTCGGGACAGGGGTGAACACTGAAGCTTTCTTT; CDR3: CASSVGTGVNTEAFF
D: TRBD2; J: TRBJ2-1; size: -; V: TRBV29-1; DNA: TGCAGCGTTGGCCTCCCTACTGCGGGAGTCCACAATGAGCAGTTCTTC; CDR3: CSVGLPTAGVHNEQFF
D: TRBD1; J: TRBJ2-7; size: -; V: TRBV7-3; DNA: TGTGCCAGCAGCTCCAGGGGGTTTTACTCTGACGAGCAGTACTTC; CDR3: CASSSRGFYSDEQYF
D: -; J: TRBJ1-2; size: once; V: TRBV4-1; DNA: TGCGCCAGCAGCCAAGTTGGCCAGATTGGCGGCTACACCTTC; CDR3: CASSQVGQIGGYTF
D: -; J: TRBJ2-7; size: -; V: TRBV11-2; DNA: TGTGCCAGCAGCACCATACGTGGGGCCTACACTTACGAGCAGTACTTC; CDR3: CASSTIRGAYTYEQYF
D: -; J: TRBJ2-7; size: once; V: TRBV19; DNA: TGTGCCAGTAGTATTCGTGGGGACACGTCCTCCTACGAGCAGTACTTC; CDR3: CASSIRGDTSSYEQYF
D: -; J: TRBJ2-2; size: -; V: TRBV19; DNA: TGTGCCAGTCTTAGGACTCCTCCCTACACCGGGGAGCTGTTTTTT; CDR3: CASLRTPPYTGELFF
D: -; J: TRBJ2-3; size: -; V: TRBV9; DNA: TGTGCCAGCAGCGTAGTGTCGGTCGAAGATACGCAGTATTTT; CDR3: CASSVVSVEDTQYF
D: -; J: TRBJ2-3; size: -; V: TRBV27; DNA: TGTGCCAGCAGGACACAGCGGGTATATAGCACAGATACGCAGTATTTT; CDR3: CASRTQRVYSTDTQYF